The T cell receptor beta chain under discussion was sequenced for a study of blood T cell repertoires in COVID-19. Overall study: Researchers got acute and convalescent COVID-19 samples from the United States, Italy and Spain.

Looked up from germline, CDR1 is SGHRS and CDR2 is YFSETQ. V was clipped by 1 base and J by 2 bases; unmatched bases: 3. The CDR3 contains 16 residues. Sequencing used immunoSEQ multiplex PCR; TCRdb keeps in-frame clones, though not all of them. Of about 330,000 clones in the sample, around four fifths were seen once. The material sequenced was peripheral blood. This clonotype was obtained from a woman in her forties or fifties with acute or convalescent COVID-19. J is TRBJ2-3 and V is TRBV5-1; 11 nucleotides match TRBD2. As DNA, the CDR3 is TGCGCCAGCAGCTTGAAGACTAGCGGGGACACAGATACGCAGTATTTT. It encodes CASSLKTSGDTDTQYF.